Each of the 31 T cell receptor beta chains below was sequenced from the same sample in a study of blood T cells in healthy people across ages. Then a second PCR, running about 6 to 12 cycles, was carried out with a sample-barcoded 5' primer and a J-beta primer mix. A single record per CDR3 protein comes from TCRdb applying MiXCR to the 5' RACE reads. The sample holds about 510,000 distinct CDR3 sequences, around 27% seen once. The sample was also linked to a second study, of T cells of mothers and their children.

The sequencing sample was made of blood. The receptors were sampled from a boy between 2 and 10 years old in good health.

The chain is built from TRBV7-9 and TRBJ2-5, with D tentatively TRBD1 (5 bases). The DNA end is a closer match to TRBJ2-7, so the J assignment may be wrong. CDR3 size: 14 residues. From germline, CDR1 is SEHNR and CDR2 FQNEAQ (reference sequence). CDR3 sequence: CASSLEGVRYEQYF. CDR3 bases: TGTGCCAGCAGCTTAGAAGGGGTGAGATACGAGCAGTACTTC.

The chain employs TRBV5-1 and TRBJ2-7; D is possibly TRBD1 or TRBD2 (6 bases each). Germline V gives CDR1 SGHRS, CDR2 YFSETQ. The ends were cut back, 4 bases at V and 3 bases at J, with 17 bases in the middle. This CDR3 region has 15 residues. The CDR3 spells CASSKGLSGVYEQYF. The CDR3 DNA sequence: TGCGCCAGCAGCAAGGGACTCTCAGGGGTCTACGAGCAGTACTTC.

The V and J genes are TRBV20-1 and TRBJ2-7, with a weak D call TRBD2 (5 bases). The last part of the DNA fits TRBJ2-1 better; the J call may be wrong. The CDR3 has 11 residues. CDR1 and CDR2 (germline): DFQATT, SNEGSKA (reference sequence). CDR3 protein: CSAQAGDEQFF. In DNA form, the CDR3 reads TGCAGTGCCCAGGCGGGCGATGAGCAGTTCTTC.

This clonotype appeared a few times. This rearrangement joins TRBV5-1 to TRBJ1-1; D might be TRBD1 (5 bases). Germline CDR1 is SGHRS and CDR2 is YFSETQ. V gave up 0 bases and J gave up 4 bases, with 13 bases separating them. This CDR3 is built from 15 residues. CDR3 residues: CASSLGQRLGTEAFF. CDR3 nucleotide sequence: TGCGCCAGCAGCTTGGGACAGCGGTTGGGCACTGAAGCTTTCTTT.

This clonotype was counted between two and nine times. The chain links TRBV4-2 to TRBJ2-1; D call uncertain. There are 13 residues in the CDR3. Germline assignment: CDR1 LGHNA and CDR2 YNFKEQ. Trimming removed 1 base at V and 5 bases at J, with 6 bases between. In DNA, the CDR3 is TGTGCCAGCAGCCAAGTCATGGACAATGAGCAGTTCTTC. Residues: CASSQVMDNEQFF.

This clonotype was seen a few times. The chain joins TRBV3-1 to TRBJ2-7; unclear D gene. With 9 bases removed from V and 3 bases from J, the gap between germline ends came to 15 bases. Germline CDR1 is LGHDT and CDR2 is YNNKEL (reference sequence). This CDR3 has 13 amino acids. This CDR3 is CASEPREGYEQYF. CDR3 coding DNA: TGTGCCAGTGAACCAAGAGAAGGCTACGAGCAGTACTTC.

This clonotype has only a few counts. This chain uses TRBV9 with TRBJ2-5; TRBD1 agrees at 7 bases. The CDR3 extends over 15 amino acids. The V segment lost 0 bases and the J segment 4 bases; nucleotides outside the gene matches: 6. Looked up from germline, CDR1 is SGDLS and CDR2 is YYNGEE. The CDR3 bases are TGTGCCAGCAGCGTAGAAGGGGGCTCGGGAGAGACCCAGTACTTC. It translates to CASSVEGGSGETQYF.

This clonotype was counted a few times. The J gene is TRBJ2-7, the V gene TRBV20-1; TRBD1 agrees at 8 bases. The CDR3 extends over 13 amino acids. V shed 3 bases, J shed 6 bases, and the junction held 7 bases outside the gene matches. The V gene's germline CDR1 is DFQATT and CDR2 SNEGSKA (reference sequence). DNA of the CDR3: TGCAGTGCTAGGGGGACAGGAGTTGTCGAGCAGTACTTC. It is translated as CSARGTGVVEQYF.

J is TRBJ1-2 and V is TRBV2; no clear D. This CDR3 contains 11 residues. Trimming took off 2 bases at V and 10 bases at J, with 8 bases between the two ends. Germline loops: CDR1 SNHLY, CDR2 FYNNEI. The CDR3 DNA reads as TGTGCCAGCAGTGAACTTAAACCCTACACCTTC. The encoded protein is CASSELKPYTF.

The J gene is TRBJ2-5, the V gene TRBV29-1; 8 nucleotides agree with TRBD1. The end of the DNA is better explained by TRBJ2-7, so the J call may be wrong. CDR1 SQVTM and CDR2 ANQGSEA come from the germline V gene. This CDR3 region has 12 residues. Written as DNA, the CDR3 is TGCAGCGTTGTGACAGGGGTTAACGAGCAGTACTTC. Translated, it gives CSVVTGVNEQYF.

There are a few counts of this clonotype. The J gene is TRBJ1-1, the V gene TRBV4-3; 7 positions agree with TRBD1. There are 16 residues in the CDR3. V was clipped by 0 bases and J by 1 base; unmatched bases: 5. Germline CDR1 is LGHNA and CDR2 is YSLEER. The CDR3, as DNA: TGCGCCAGCAGCCAAGATCGAACAGGGGCGAACACTGAAGCTTTCTTT. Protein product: CASSQDRTGANTEAFF.

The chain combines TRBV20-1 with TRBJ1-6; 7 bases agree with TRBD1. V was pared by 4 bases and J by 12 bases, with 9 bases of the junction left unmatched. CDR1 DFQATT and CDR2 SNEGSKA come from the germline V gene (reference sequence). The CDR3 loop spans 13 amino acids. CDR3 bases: TGCAGTGCTAACGACAGGGTCGGGGGACCCCTCCACTTT. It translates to CSANDRVGGPLHF.

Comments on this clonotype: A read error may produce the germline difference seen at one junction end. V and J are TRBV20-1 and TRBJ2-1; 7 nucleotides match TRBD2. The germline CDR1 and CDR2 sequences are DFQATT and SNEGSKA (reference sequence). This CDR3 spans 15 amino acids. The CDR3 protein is CSAYPLAATRNEQFF. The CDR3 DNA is TGTAGTGCTTATCCCCTAGCGGCCACTCGGAATGAGCAGTTCTTC.

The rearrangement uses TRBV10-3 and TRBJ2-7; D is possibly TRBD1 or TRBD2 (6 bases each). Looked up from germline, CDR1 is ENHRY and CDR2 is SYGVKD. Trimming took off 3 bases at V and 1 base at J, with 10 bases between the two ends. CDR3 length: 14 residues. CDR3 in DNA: TGTGCCATCAGTGAAGGAGGGGGGTCCTACGAGCAGTACTTC. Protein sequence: CAISEGGGSYEQYF.

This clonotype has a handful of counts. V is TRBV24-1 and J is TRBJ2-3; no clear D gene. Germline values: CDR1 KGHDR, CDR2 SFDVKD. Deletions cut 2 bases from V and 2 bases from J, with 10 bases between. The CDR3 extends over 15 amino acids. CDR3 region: CATSDSLDNTDTQYF. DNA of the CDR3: TGTGCCACCAGTGATTCCCTAGACAACACAGATACGCAGTATTTT.

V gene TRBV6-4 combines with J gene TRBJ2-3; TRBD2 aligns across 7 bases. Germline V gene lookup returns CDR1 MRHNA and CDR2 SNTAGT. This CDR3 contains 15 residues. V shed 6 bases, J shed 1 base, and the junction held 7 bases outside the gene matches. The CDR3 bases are TGTGCCAGCAGCTTTAGCGGGTCGGGCACAGATACGCAGTATTTT. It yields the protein CASSFSGSGTDTQYF.

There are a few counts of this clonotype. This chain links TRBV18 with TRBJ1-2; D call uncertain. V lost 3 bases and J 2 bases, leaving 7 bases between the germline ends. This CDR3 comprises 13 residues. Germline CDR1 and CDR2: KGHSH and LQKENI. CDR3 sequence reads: CASSPERNYGYTF. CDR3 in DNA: TGTGCCAGCTCACCGGAAAGGAACTATGGCTACACCTTC.

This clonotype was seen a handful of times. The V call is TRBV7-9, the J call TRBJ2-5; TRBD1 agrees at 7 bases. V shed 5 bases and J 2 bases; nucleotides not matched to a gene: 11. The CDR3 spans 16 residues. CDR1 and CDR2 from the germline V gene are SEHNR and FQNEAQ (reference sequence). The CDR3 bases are TGTGCCAGCAGCCCGTTCCCGGGACAGCGACAAGAGACCCAGTACTTC. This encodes CASSPFPGQRQETQYF.

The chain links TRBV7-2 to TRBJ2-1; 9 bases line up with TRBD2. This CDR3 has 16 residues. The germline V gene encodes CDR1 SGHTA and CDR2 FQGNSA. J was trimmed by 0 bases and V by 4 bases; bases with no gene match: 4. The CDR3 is CASSSVLAGSYNEQFF. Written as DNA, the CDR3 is TGTGCCAGCAGCTCGGTACTAGCGGGCTCCTACAATGAGCAGTTCTTC. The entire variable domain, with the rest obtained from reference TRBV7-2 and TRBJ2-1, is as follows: GAGVSQSPSNKVTEKGKDVELRCDPISGHTALYWYRQSLGQGLEFLIYFQGNSAPDKSGLPSDRFSAERTGGSVSTLTIQRTQQEDSAVYLCASSSVLAGSYNEQFFGPGTRLTVL.

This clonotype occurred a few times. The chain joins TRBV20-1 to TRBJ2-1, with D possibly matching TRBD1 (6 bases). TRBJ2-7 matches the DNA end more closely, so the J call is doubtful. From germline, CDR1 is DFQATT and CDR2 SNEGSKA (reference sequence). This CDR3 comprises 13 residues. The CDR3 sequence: CSARGIGQYEQYF. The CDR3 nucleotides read TGCAGTGCTAGAGGCATAGGACAGTACGAGCAGTACTTC.

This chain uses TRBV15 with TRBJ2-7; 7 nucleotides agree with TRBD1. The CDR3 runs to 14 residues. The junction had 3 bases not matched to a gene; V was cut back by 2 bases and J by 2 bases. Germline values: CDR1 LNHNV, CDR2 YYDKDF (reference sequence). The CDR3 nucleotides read TGTGCCACCAGCAGAATCGGGACAGCCTACGAGCAGTACTTC. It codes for CATSRIGTAYEQYF.

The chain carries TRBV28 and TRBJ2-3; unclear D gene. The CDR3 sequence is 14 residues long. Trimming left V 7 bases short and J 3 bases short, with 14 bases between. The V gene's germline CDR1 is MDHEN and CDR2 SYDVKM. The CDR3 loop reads CASTGQVGTDTQYF. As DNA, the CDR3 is TGTGCCAGCACCGGCCAAGTGGGGACAGATACGCAGTATTTT.

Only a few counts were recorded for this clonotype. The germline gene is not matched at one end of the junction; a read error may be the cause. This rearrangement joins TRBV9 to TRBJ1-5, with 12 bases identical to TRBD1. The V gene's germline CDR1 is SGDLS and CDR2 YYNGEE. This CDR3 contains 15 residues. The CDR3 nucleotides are TGTGCCAGCAGCGGCGCCGGGACAGGGGGCCAGCCCCAGCATTTC. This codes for CASSGAGTGGQPQHF.

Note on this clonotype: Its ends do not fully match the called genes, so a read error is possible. The chain's CDR3 is CAGSPESFGEQYF. In DNA form, the CDR3 reads TGTGCCGGCAGTCCAGAAAGTTTCGGCGAGCAGTACTTC. The chain couples TRBV12-3 or TRBV12-4 to TRBJ2-7; no clear D gene. The CDR3 has 13 amino acids.

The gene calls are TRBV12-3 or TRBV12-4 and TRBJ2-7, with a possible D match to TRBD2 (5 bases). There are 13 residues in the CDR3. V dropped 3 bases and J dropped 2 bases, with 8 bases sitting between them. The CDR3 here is CASSFSGTYEQYF. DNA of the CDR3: TGTGCCAGCAGTTTTTCCGGGACCTACGAGCAGTACTTC.

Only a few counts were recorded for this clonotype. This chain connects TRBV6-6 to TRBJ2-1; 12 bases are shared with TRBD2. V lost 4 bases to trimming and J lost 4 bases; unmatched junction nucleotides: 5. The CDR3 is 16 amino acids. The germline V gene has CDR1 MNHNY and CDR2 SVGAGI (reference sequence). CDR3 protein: CASSSWTSGKYNEQFF. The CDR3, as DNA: TGTGCCAGCAGTTCATGGACTAGCGGGAAGTACAATGAGCAGTTCTTC.

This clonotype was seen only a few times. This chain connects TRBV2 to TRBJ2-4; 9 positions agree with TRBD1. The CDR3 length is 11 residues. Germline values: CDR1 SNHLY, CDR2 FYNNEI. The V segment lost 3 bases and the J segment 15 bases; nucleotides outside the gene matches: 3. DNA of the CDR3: TGTGCCAGCAGTGAGGAGACAGGGGGGTACTTC. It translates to CASSEETGGYF.

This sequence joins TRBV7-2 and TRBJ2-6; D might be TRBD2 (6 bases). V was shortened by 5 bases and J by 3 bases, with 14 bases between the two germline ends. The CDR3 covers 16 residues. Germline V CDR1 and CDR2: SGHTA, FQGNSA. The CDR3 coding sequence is TGTGCCAGCAGCCCACGTAGGGGACTTGGGGCCAACGTCCTGACTTTC. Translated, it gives CASSPRRGLGANVLTF.

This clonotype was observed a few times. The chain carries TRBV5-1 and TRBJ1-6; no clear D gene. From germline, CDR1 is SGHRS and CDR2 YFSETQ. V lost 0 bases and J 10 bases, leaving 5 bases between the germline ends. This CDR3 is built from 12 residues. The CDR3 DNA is TGCGCCAGCAGCTTGGAACAATCACCCCTCCACTTT. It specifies CASSLEQSPLHF.

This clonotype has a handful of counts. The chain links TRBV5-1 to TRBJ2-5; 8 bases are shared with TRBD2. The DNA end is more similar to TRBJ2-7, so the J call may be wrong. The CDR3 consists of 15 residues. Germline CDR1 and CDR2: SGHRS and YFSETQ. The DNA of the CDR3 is TGCGCCAGCAGCTCAAGACTAGCGCGAGTCTACGAGCAGTACTTC. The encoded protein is CASSSRLARVYEQYF.

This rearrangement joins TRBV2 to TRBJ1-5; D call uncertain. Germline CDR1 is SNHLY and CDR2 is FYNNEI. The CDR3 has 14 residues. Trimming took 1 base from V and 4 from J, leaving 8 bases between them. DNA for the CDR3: TGTGCCAGCAGTGAAGTGAGGGAGAATCAGCCCCAGCATTTT. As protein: CASSEVRENQPQHF.